Detailed here is one T cell receptor (beta chain). TCR beta VDJ combinations and CDR3 sequences were profiled from genomic DNA. In TCRdb, the reads were re-called with MiXCR into one record per CDR3 protein. The sample lists roughly 93,000 distinct CDR3 sequences, about 67% occurring once. Patients chosen for sequencing had shown CD8+CD57+ cell expansion by flow cytometry. This CDR3 contains 13 residues. CDR1 and CDR2 from the germline V gene are SGHTA and FQGTGA. The junction had 3 bases not matched to a gene; V was cut back by 2 bases and J by 10 bases. This sample is drawn from a study of CD8+CD57+ T cells in acquired aplastic anemia.

This TCR derives from a human donor with aplastic anemia. This rearrangement joins TRBV7-3 to TRBJ2-1, with 9 bases matching TRBD1. The sequencing input was sorted CD4+, CD8+, or CD8+CD57+ T cells (not recorded which) from PBMCs. Written as DNA, the CDR3 is TGTGCCAGCAGCTTAGGGACAGGGAACGAGCAGTTCTTC. Residues: CASSLGTGNEQFF.